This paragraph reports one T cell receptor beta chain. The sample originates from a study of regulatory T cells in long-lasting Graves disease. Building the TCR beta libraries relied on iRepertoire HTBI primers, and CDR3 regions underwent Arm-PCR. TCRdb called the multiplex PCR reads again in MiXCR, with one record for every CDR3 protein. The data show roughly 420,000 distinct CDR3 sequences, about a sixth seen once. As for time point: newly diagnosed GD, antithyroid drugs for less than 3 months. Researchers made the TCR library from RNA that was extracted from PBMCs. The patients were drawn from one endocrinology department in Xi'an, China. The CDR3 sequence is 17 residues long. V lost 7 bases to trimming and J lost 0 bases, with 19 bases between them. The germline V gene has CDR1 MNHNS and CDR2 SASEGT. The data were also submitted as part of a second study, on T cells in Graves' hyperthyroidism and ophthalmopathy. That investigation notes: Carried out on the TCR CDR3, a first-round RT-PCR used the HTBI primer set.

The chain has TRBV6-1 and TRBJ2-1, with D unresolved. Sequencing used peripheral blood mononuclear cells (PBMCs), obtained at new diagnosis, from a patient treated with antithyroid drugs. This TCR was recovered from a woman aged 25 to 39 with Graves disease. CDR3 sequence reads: CASMSTPVASSYNEQFF. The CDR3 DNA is TGTGCCAGCATGAGCACCCCCGTGGCTAGCTCCTACAATGAGCAGTTCTTC.